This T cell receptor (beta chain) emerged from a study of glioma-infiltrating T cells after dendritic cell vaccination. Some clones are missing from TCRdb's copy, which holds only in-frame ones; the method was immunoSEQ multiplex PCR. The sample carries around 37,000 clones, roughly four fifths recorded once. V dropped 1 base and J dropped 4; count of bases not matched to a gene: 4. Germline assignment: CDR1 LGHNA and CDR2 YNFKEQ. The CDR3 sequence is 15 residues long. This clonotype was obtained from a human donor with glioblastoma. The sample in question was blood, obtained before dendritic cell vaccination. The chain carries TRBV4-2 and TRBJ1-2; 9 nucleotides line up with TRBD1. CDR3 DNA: TGTGCCAGCAGCCAAGGGGACAGGGATATCTATGGCTACACCTTC. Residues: CASSQGDRDIYGYTF.